This T cell receptor beta chain is from a study of CD8+ T cells in alopecia areata. Study details: Those patients who were treated received oral tofacitinib, which was given at 5 to 10 mg twice daily for moderate-to-severe alopecia areata. Study findings and constraints: The study also sequences resident alphabeta T cells of normal skin in scalp samples. Clonality exceeded that of normal scalp in lesional scalp, most notably in alopecia totalis/universalis.

Sorting from PBMCs produced CD4+ and CD8+ T cells. This clone was counted between two and nine times. Its antigen remains unidentified. Sequencing templates came from extracted RNA that was reverse transcribed into cDNA. Sequencing was performed with immunoSEQ multiplex PCR; in TCRdb, only in-frame clones are kept and a portion is missing. The sample holds some 170,000 clones; around 64% are singletons and the top ten take approximately 10%. Germline V lookup: CDR1 SGDLS, CDR2 YYNGEE. CDR3 length equals 16 residues. V shed 3 bases, J shed 0 bases, and the junction held 6 bases outside the gene matches.

Sequenced material: CD8+ T cells sorted from blood, taken at week 0. The receptor's source is a human donor with alopecia areata. The genes are TRBV9 and TRBJ1-3; the match to TRBD1 covers 7 bases. The CDR3 protein is CASSGRQGISGNTIYF. DNA for the CDR3: TGTGCCAGCAGCGGAAGACAGGGTATCTCTGGAAACACCATATATTTT.